This T cell receptor (beta chain) appears in the sequencing data of a study of cytomegalovirus exposure and HLA in healthy donors. In the study overall: 81% of roughly 430 genotyped donors fell in the Caucasian-associated ancestry cluster.

This clone showed up just a few times. Its antigen is not known. The V gene lost 8 bases and the J gene lost 8 bases, with 15 bases spanning the gap. This CDR3 spans 13 amino acids. Germline values: CDR1 MDHEN, CDR2 SYDVKM. 13 Jbeta primers and 60 Vbeta primers were used for the PCR. Profiled with immunoSEQ multiplex PCR; TCRdb holds only in-frame clones, not every one. Of almost 95,000 clones listed, 69% were seen once; the top ten hold roughly 2.7%. Study-wide results and caveats: Reports described diagnosis of cytomegalovirus status by the classifier as highly specific and sensitive. A list of roughly 180 TCR beta chains associated with cytomegalovirus was given. Most subjects' HLA-A and HLA-B alleles were reportedly predicted from TCR beta sequences.

The receptor comes from a man in his fifties or sixties in good health and CMV-seronegative. The sample was PBMCs. The chain is built from TRBV28 and TRBJ1-4; D not resolved. CDR3 sequence: CASSQGLEEKLFF. The CDR3 nucleotides are TGTGCCAGCTCCCAAGGCCTGGAGGAAAAACTGTTTTTT. The whole variable domain, remainder taken from reference TRBV28 and TRBJ1-4, is DVKVTQSSRYLVKRTGEKVFLECVQDMDHENMFWYRQDPGLGLRLIYFSYDVKMKEKGDIPEGYSVSREKKERFSLILESASTNQTSMYLCASSQGLEEKLFFGSGTQLSVL.